This TCR beta chain emerged from a study of T cell responses to AZD1222 COVID-19 vaccine (dated by TCRdb to the early 2020s). For context, the study as a whole: TCR sequencing was performed for over 230 trial participants, of whom about 200 were given two doses of AZD1222 and approximately 26 were given two doses of MenACWY control vaccine. Trial participants were enrolled into age subgroups of 18-55, 56-69 and 70-plus years, which contained roughly 140, 27 and 60 TCR-sequenced participants, respectively. Summary of the overall study and its limitations: Because no day 14 peak-response samples were available, the repertoires could be characterized only after the peak T cell response. The 56-69-year group was small, and its depth increase did not reach significance, likely because of low power. Most participants were white British and females outnumbered males, and the authors suggested that clonal diversity may have been underestimated. Conclusions about previously exposed vaccinees are limited because only 5 or 6 AZD1222 recipients were SARS-CoV-2 seropositive at baseline. Epitopes outside the regions mutated in the B.1.351 and B.1.1.7 variants were reportedly recognized by nearly half of the unique spike-specific TCRs. CD4 TCRs associated with the vaccine covered the entire spike protein, and the dominant responses were in regions 160-218 and 743-854. After two AZD1222 doses, spike-specific TCR breadth and depth were significantly higher than at day 0 and than in MenACWY recipients.

The germline V gene (reference sequence) yields PRHDT for CDR1 and FYEKMQ for CDR2. V is trimmed back by 5 bases and J by 2 bases, and the junction contains 5 bases that no gene match accounts for. The CDR3 goes from the cysteine to the phenylalanine over 15 residues. Only CDR3 DNA remains: 45 bases, in frame from the first base. On this clone: Its antigen is currently not known. Per-base quality was not reported, and no clone a single base away is much larger than it.

What this sample's time point label stands for: about 28 days (+/-7) after the second vaccine dose. Because spike-specific TCR depth and breadth did not differ between the two schedules, AZD1222 recipients who got a second dose at roughly 4 weeks were pooled with those who got a second dose at roughly 12 weeks. Samples from vaccinated people were obtained from the UK trials COV001 and COV002, which included a single-blind randomized controlled phase 2/3 trial of AZD1222 (ChAdOx1 nCoV-19) in healthy adults. Trial participant PBMC samples were collected at day 0 and day 28 after the second dose for TCRbeta chain sequencing. The CDR3 regions of human TCRbeta chains were analyzed by immunosequencing. The original methods were these. Repertoire TCRs were matched against a reference library of SARS-CoV-2-specific TCRs generated with the MIRA antigen-specificity platform. Breadth was defined as the fraction of unique TCRs that were SARS-CoV-2-associated, and depth was defined as the fraction of total T cells that were SARS-CoV-2-associated. Using the MIRA data, each spike-specific TCR was assigned both to the spike region to which the TCR was reactive and to a CD4 or CD8 class. Log10-transformed breadth and depth values were compared by one-way ANOVA with Sidak's multiple comparisons tests. As stored in TCRdb, this immuneACCESS dataset retains in-frame rearrangements with V and J assigned. A fraction of the clones does not appear; measured against another copy, unresolved V genes explain less than half of the discrepancy, and the remainder lacks a known reason. The D gene and trimming were derived from the DNA, and the V and J assignments and clone size from that table. The sample table lists about 150,000 clones, approximately 87% of them with a count of one. The top ten hold roughly 9.1% of the sample.

The receptor was derived from an adult who received the AZD1222 COVID-19 vaccine. The chain was built from TRBV13 and TRBJ2-2, with 7 central nucleotides matching TRBD2. Sequences were derived from peripheral blood, sampled 28 days after the second AZD1222 dose. Here is the DNA: TGTGCCAGCAGCCCTCGGACTAGTAACACCGGGGAGCTGTTTTTT. Its product reads: CASSPRTSNTGELFF.